Shown below are 27 T cell receptor beta chains from a single sample sequenced in a study of T cell responses to AZD1222 COVID-19 vaccine. TCRdb's copy holds only in-frame clones and misses some; the assay was immunoSEQ multiplex PCR. Of more than 110,000 clones listed, 85% to 90% were seen once; the top ten hold 2.5% to 3.5%. This material consisted of peripheral blood, taken 28 days after the second AZD1222 dose. The source is an adult who received the AZD1222 COVID-19 vaccine.

This rearrangement joins TRBV7-9 to TRBJ2-4; D may be TRBD1 or TRBD2 (5 bases each). The CDR3 extends over 17 amino acids. The V gene's germline CDR1 is SEHNR and CDR2 FQNEAQ (reference sequence). V lost 1 base to trimming and J lost 0 bases, with 13 bases between them. In DNA form, the CDR3 reads TGTGCCAGCAGCTTAGGTGTCGGGGCTCTAGCCAAAAACATTCAGTACTTC. Encoded protein: CASSLGVGALAKNIQYF.

V usage is TRBV6-6 and J usage is TRBJ1-6; D may be TRBD1 (5 bases). Germline V gene lookup returns CDR1 MNHNY and CDR2 SVGAGI (reference sequence). The CDR3 loop spans 16 amino acids. V was cut by 0 bases and J by 14 bases, with 20 bases left in between. The CDR3 sequence is CASSYSSSTGDATLHF. The CDR3 coding sequence is TGTGCCAGCAGTTACTCGAGTTCAACAGGCGACGCGACCCTCCACTTT.

V usage is TRBV13 and J usage is TRBJ1-3; D not resolved. V gave up 3 bases and J gave up 0 bases, with 6 bases separating them. In germline, CDR1 is PRHDT, CDR2 FYEKMQ (reference sequence). This CDR3 region has 14 residues. This CDR3 reads CASSLVSSGNTIYF. CDR3 DNA: TGTGCCAGCAGCTTGGTAAGCTCTGGAAACACCATATATTTT.

CDR3 sequence: CASSQTGGPSTDTQYF. CDR3 coding DNA: TGTGCCAGCAGTCAAACAGGGGGCCCCAGCACAGATACGCAGTATTTT. This rearrangement joins TRBV28 to TRBJ2-3; 9 nucleotides line up with TRBD1. V was pared by 5 bases and J by 0 bases, with 6 bases of the junction left unmatched. Germline V CDR1 and CDR2: MDHEN, SYDVKM. The CDR3 has 16 amino acids.

This clone has just one count. The rearrangement links TRBV24-1 to TRBJ2-2; D remains ambiguous. From germline, CDR1 is KGHDR and CDR2 SFDVKD. Trimming pared 4 bases from V and 2 bases from J, leaving 10 bases between. The CDR3 is 15 amino acids. In DNA, the CDR3 is TGTGCCACCAGTGACTCCGGCGTCAACACCGGGGAGCTGTTTTTT. Translation gives CATSDSGVNTGELFF.

The chain joins TRBV27 to TRBJ2-5; D is uncertain. The CDR3 loop spans 11 amino acids. CDR1 is MNHEY and CDR2 is SMNVEV in the germline V gene (reference sequence). The V end lost 3 bases, the J end lost 5 bases, and 4 bases lay between the germline ends. Here the CDR3 DNA reads TGTGCCAGCAGTTTGCCGGAGACCCAGTACTTC. This gives the protein CASSLPETQYF.

V usage is TRBV10-3 and J usage is TRBJ1-5; D not resolved. CDR1 is ENHRY and CDR2 is SYGVKD in the germline V gene. CDR3 length equals 12 residues. V lost 6 bases and J lost 0, with 3 bases in between. The DNA of the CDR3 is TGTGCCATCAGAGATAGCAATCAGCCCCAGCATTTT. Protein sequence: CAIRDSNQPQHF.

The genes are TRBV6-2 or TRBV6-3 and TRBJ2-5; no definite D call. This CDR3 has 15 residues. V was cut by 4 bases and J by 2 bases, with 14 bases left in between. Looked up from germline, CDR1 is MNHEY and CDR2 is SVGEGT. The CDR3 sequence is CASSSTYGQQETQYF. In DNA form, the CDR3 reads TGTGCCAGCAGTTCCACATACGGCCAACAAGAGACCCAGTACTTC.

The rearrangement joins TRBV5-1 to TRBJ2-2; maybe TRBD1 (6 bases). The germline CDR1 and CDR2 sequences are SGHRS and YFSETQ. Trimming stripped 0 bases from V and 6 bases from J, with 18 bases between. The CDR3 has 17 residues. The CDR3 loop reads CASSLGGTSAQAGELFF. The CDR3 nucleotides are TGCGCCAGCAGCTTGGGAGGGACAAGCGCCCAAGCCGGGGAGCTGTTTTTT.

This clone was recorded once. CDR3 residues: CASSPRWSTPSGANVLTF. The CDR3 nucleotides are TGTGCCAGCAGTCCTAGATGGTCGACACCCTCTGGGGCCAACGTCCTGACTTTC. The chain has TRBV27 and TRBJ2-6; no clear D gene. Trimming removed 5 bases from V and 0 bases from J, with 17 bases in between. The CDR3 runs 18 residues. CDR1 MNHEY and CDR2 SMNVEV come from the germline V gene (reference sequence).

This chain uses TRBV5-5 with TRBJ2-5; TRBD1 aligns across 8 bases. Germline CDR1 and CDR2: SGHKS and YYEKEE (reference sequence). The length of the CDR3 is 15 residues. The ends lost 4 bases at V and 9 bases at J; junction bases unmatched: 14. The CDR3 spells CASSHRIQGEKAQYF. Written as DNA, the CDR3 is TGTGCCAGCAGCCATCGGATACAGGGGGAGAAGGCCCAGTACTTC.

This chain links TRBV3-1 (or the pseudogene TRBV3-2) with TRBJ2-5; 9 nucleotides align to TRBD2. The ends lost 7 bases at V and 5 bases at J; junction bases unmatched: 14. Germline-derived CDR1 and CDR2 are LGHDT and YNNKEL (reference sequence). The CDR3 contains 16 residues. CDR3 nucleotide sequence: TGTGCCAGCAACGAGCGAGGTGGACTAGCGTGGGAGACCCAGTACTTC. Translated: CASNERGGLAWETQYF.

Notes on this clone: At the DNA level, this CDR3 is encoded by other sequences in the same sample as well. The genes are TRBV3-1 (or the pseudogene TRBV3-2) and TRBJ1-1; maybe TRBD1 (6 bases). From germline, CDR1 is LGHDT and CDR2 YNNKEL (reference sequence). V was pared by 3 bases and J by 1 base, with 12 bases between. The CDR3 has 15 amino acids. The CDR3 reads CASSQVGGWNTEAFF. The CDR3 DNA is TGTGCCAGCAGCCAGGTTGGGGGCTGGAACACTGAAGCTTTCTTT.

This chain joins TRBV15 and TRBJ2-2; possible D gene TRBD1, 6 bases. Germline CDR1 is LNHNV and CDR2 is YYDKDF (reference sequence). The CDR3 has 15 amino acids. Trimming removed 6 bases at V and 2 bases at J, with 13 bases between. CDR3 sequence: CATRHRVPNTGELFF. The CDR3 bases are TGTGCCACCAGACACAGGGTCCCCAACACCGGGGAGCTGTTTTTT.

V and J are TRBV5-8 and TRBJ2-3, with 9 nucleotides matching TRBD1. This CDR3 has 16 amino acids. The V segment lost 4 bases and the J segment 6 bases; nucleotides outside the gene matches: 12. Germline CDR1 and CDR2: SGHTS and YDEGEE. CDR3 sequence (DNA): TGTGCCAGCAGCACGGGTGGGACAGGGTCATCGGATACGCAGTATTTT. This translates into CASSTGGTGSSDTQYF.

The chain combines TRBV5-4 with TRBJ2-3; 9 bases match TRBD2. V lost 1 base and J lost 2; bases outside the gene matches: 5. CDR1 and CDR2 from the germline V gene are SGHNT and YYREEE (reference sequence). The CDR3 loop spans 16 amino acids. CDR3: CASSLFVAGDTDTQYF. Here the CDR3 DNA reads TGTGCCAGCAGCTTGTTTGTAGCGGGGGACACAGATACGCAGTATTTT. Based on the CDR3 plus reference TRBV5-4 and TRBJ2-3, the full variable domain is ETGVTQSPTHLIKTRGQQVTLRCSSQSGHNTVSWYQQALGQGPQFIFQYYREEENGRGNFPPRFSGLQFPNYSSELNVNALELDDSALYLCASSLFVAGDTDTQYFGPGTRLTVL.

This rearrangement joins TRBV19 to TRBJ1-3, with 8 positions matching TRBD1. Looked up from germline, CDR1 is LNHDA and CDR2 is SQIVND (reference sequence). This CDR3 is built from 12 residues. DNA for the CDR3: TGTGCTACACAGGGGGTGGAAAACACCATATATTTT. Translated: CATQGVENTIYF.

This clone has just a few counts. The rearrangement links TRBV7-2 to TRBJ1-3; D call uncertain. The V and J ends lost 5 bases and 4 bases respectively, with 18 bases between them. Germline assignment: CDR1 SGHTA and CDR2 FQGNSA. There are 16 residues in the CDR3. The CDR3 sequence is CASSTNPGVGGNTIYF. For the CDR3, the DNA is TGTGCCAGCAGCACCAACCCGGGAGTCGGAGGAAACACCATATATTTT.

The chain links TRBV5-8 to TRBJ1-5, with TRBD1 matching over 8 bases. Trimming at V came to 4 bases and at J to 1 base, leaving 4 bases not matched to a gene. This CDR3 is 15 amino acids long. Germline lookup yields CDR1 SGHTS and CDR2 YDEGEE. CDR3 residues: CASSLGQASNQPQHF. The CDR3 DNA sequence: TGTGCCAGCAGCCTGGGACAGGCAAGCAATCAGCCCCAGCATTTT.

The genes are TRBV6-1 and TRBJ1-4; 10 bases match TRBD1. The CDR3 is 14 amino acids. CDR1 is MNHNS and CDR2 is SASEGT in the germline V gene. V shed 8 bases, J shed 7 bases, and the junction held 7 bases outside the gene matches. In DNA, the CDR3 is TGTGCCAGCTTTAAGGGACAGGGGTCTGAAAAACTGTTTTTT. It encodes CASFKGQGSEKLFF.

CDR3 DNA sequence: TGTGCCAGCAGTGAAGCGCGCCAGGCCACAGATACGCAGTATTTT. Protein: CASSEARQATDTQYF. The chain couples TRBV6-1 to TRBJ2-3; unclear D gene. This CDR3 has 15 residues. The V gene's germline CDR1 is MNHNS and CDR2 SASEGT. V was pared by 0 bases and J by 2 bases, with 9 bases between.

The gene calls are TRBV2 and TRBJ1-3; 9 bases match TRBD1. Germline trimming cut 7 bases from V and 1 base from J; bases unmatched to any gene: 14. This CDR3 comprises 18 residues. CDR1 is SNHLY and CDR2 is FYNNEI in the germline V gene. The CDR3 DNA sequence: TGTGCCAGCATCTGGGACAGGGCGGTATTGGAATCTGGAAACACCATATATTTT. Its protein is CASIWDRAVLESGNTIYF.

Turning to this clone: It is unclear where the CDR3 begins or ends on the DNA, so no DNA is shown, and the CDR3 is as TCRdb lists it. The V gene is TRBV21-1, the J gene TRBJ1-6. TRBV21-1 is a listed pseudogene. 15 amino acids form the CDR3, both terminal residues included. The CDR3 loop reads CASSKEVGGGSPLHF.

This chain uses TRBV18 with TRBJ1-1; maybe TRBD1 (6 bases). CDR1 and CDR2 from the germline V gene are KGHSH and LQKENI. The CDR3 is 14 amino acids. Trimming stripped 6 bases from V and 4 bases from J, with 15 bases between. CDR3 DNA: TGTGCCAGCTCCCAATCAGGGGTGGGCACTGAAGCTTTCTTT. Its translation: CASSQSGVGTEAFF.

The rearrangement uses TRBV6-1 and TRBJ2-7, with D perhaps matching TRBD2 (7 bases). CDR1 MNHNS and CDR2 SASEGT come from the germline V gene. V was cut by 1 base and J by 3 bases, with 13 bases left in between. This CDR3 is built from 15 residues. The CDR3 DNA reads TGTGCCAGCAGTGAAGAGGGGGGGGCGATCTACGAGCAGTACTTC. It yields the protein CASSEEGGAIYEQYF.

This chain connects TRBV3-1 (or the pseudogene TRBV3-2) to TRBJ2-7; 10 bases map to TRBD2. The CDR3 extends over 15 amino acids. The junction had 6 bases not matched to a gene; V was cut back by 1 base and J by 6 bases. The germline V gene has CDR1 LGHDT and CDR2 YNNKEL (reference sequence). CDR3 region: CASSQVLAGASEQYF. CDR3 nucleotides: TGTGCCAGCAGCCAAGTGCTAGCGGGGGCCTCCGAGCAGTACTTC.

The chain joins TRBV30 to TRBJ2-7, with TRBD2 as a possible D gene (5 bases). The V end was cut by 7 bases, the J end by 0 bases, with 13 bases between. There are 13 residues in the CDR3. The germline V gene has CDR1 GTSNPN and CDR2 SVGIG (reference sequence). Here the CDR3 reads CASEGRASYEQYF. CDR3 bases: TGTGCCTCCGAGGGCCGGGCCTCCTACGAGCAGTACTTC.